This T cell receptor beta chain was found in a study of T cells after posttransplantation cyclophosphamide. The CDR3 contains 17 residues. V dropped 1 base and J dropped 3 bases, with 16 bases sitting between them. CDR1 is SGHTA and CDR2 is FQGNSA in the germline V gene. Clones were sequenced by immunoSEQ multiplex PCR, and TCRdb holds only the in-frame ones, with some missing. The data contain around 20,000 clones, less than 90% of them singletons. General study findings and limits: Blood and skin or GI T cell repertoires showed limited TRB overlap. Recipient CMV seropositivity and CMV reactivation strongly tracked TRB clonality.

A word on this clone: Its antigen remains unknown.

This related bone marrow graft donor gave peripheral blood on the day of marrow donation. The rearrangement joins TRBV7-2 to TRBJ2-4; D is possibly TRBD1 (5 bases). The origin of this receptor is a man under 40 in good health and a related stem cell transplant donor. The sequenced sample was memory CD4+ T cells sorted from blood. The CDR3 sequence is CASSLVITPGNKNIQYF. In DNA form, the CDR3 reads TGTGCCAGCAGCTTAGTTATTACCCCAGGGAACAAAAACATTCAGTACTTC.